This entry lists 27 T cell receptor beta chains sequenced from one sample in a study of Tregs in tolerant kidney transplant recipients. The table came from immunoSEQ multiplex PCR; TCRdb's copy has only in-frame clones and leaves some out. The sample contains approximately 93,000 clones, 80% to 95% of which appear only once. Source: CD4+ T cells from blood, taken before the transplant. The origin of the receptors is a human donor who received a combined kidney and bone marrow transplant.

DNA for the CDR3: TGCGCCAGCACCAACGCGAACGGACAGGGGCCAGATACGCAGTATTTT. As protein: CASTNANGQGPDTQYF. The rearrangement links TRBV5-1 to TRBJ2-3, with 9 nucleotides matching TRBD1. The V and J ends lost 6 bases and 4 bases, in that order; junction bases with no gene match: 12. Germline values: CDR1 SGHRS, CDR2 YFSETQ. The CDR3 is 16 residues long.

J is TRBJ2-6 and V is TRBV7-3; 11 nucleotides align to TRBD2. Unmatched junction bases numbered 7, after V lost 5 bases and J lost 1 base. The CDR3 spans 18 residues. The V gene's germline CDR1 is SGHTA and CDR2 FQGTGA. The CDR3 loop is CASSQTSGSQSGANVLTF. In nucleotides, the CDR3 is TGTGCCAGCAGCCAAACTAGCGGGAGCCAGTCTGGGGCCAACGTCCTGACTTTC.

The rearrangement links TRBV5-1 to TRBJ2-7; tentatively, D is TRBD1 (5 bases). The V gene lost 2 bases and the J gene lost 2 bases, with 11 bases spanning the gap. This CDR3 comprises 14 residues. Germline CDR1 SGHRS, CDR2 YFSETQ. The CDR3 DNA reads TGCGCCAGCAGCTTTCAGACAGTCCCCTACGAGCAGTACTTC. Its translation is CASSFQTVPYEQYF.

V gene TRBV7-8 combines with J gene TRBJ2-3; D ambiguous. Germline V gives CDR1 SGHVS, CDR2 FQNEAQ. The V gene lost 1 base and the J gene lost 0 bases, with 11 bases spanning the gap. The CDR3 loop spans 16 amino acids. CDR3 region: CASSLGLVLSTDTQYF. The CDR3 DNA sequence: TGTGCCAGCAGCTTAGGGCTCGTCCTTAGCACAGATACGCAGTATTTT.

The V and J genes are TRBV11-2 and TRBJ2-7; maybe TRBD2 (5 bases). The CDR3 sequence is 14 residues long. V shed 3 bases and J shed 2 bases, with 11 bases lying between them. Germline CDR1 is SGHAT and CDR2 is FQNNGV. In nucleotides, the CDR3 is TGTGCCAGCAGCTTTCCCACTAGGCCCTACGAGCAGTACTTC. Translated: CASSFPTRPYEQYF.

This chain joins TRBV5-1 and TRBJ1-1; TRBD1 matches at 7 bases. Germline CDR1 is SGHRS and CDR2 is YFSETQ. V shed 6 bases, J shed 5 bases, and the junction held 10 bases outside the gene matches. This CDR3 has 14 amino acids. The CDR3 loop reads CASTDQGDGTEAFF. CDR3 bases: TGCGCCAGCACCGATCAGGGGGACGGAACTGAAGCTTTCTTT.

V and J are TRBV19 and TRBJ2-1, with D hard to call. CDR3 length equals 14 residues. Trimming took 1 base from V and 6 from J, leaving 10 bases between them. Germline V gives CDR1 LNHDA, CDR2 SQIVND (reference sequence). CDR3 residues: CASSIVGSTNEQFF. The CDR3 region has the DNA TGTGCCAGTAGTATAGTAGGTAGCACCAATGAGCAGTTCTTC.

In regard to this clone: A read error may produce the germline difference seen at one junction end. Other DNA sequences in this sample translate to the same CDR3. The gene calls are TRBV25-1 and TRBJ1-6; unclear D gene. Per germline, CDR1 MGHDK and CDR2 SYGVNS. This CDR3 is built from 15 residues. CDR3 amino acids: CASSREEPYNSPLHF. The CDR3 DNA sequence: TGTGCCAGCAGCCGGGAGGAGCCCTATAATTCCCCCCTCCACTTT. The variable domain in full, with the rest retrieved from reference TRBV25-1 and TRBJ1-6, is EADIYQTPRYLVIGTGKKITLECSQTMGHDKMYWYQQDPGMELHLIHYSYGVNSTEKGDLSSESTVSRIRTEHFPLTLESARPSHTSQYLCASSREEPYNSPLHFGNGTRLTVT.

The chain is built from TRBV27 and TRBJ1-4; tentative D call: TRBD1 (6 bases). V lost 4 bases, J lost 2 bases, and 11 bases lay in between. Germline-derived CDR1 and CDR2 are MNHEY and SMNVEV (reference sequence). The CDR3 consists of 15 residues. CDR3 in DNA: TGTGCCAGCAGTTCACACAGGGTCACTAATGAAAAACTGTTTTTT. Residues: CASSSHRVTNEKLFF.

This clone was recorded once. This rearrangement joins TRBV11-2 to TRBJ1-1; D is possibly TRBD1 (6 bases). CDR1 and CDR2 from the germline V gene are SGHAT and FQNNGV. The V end was cut by 6 bases, the J end by 1 base, with 12 bases between. The CDR3 spans 14 residues. The CDR3 here is CASRQTGRNTEAFF. The DNA of the CDR3 is TGTGCCAGCAGACAAACAGGGAGGAACACTGAAGCTTTCTTT.

V and J are TRBV2 and TRBJ2-7; D possibly corresponds to TRBD1 (6 bases). The length of the CDR3 is 13 residues. CDR1 SNHLY and CDR2 FYNNEI come from the germline V gene. Trimming pared 5 bases from V and 7 bases from J, leaving 15 bases between. The CDR3 nucleotides read TGTGCCAGCAGTATGCAGGGGCCGGGGGAGCAGTACTTC. It codes for CASSMQGPGEQYF. Combining the CDR3 with reference TRBV2 and TRBJ2-7 gives the whole variable domain EPEVTQTPSHQVTQMGQEVILRCVPISNHLYFYWYRQILGQKVEFLVSFYNNEISEKSEIFDDQFSVERPDGSNFTLKIRSTKLEDSAMYFCASSMQGPGEQYFGPGTRLTVT.

This chain links TRBV5-6 with TRBJ2-7; TRBD2 aligns across 10 bases. With V trimmed by 1 base and J by 2 bases, 9 bases remained unmatched. This CDR3 spans 17 amino acids. The V gene's germline CDR1 is SGHDT and CDR2 YYEEEE. The CDR3 protein is CASSLTRTSGETYEQYF. CDR3 bases: TGTGCCAGCAGCTTGACGCGAACTAGCGGGGAAACCTACGAGCAGTACTTC. Drawing the rest from reference TRBV5-6 and TRBJ2-7, the complete variable domain is DAGVTQSPTHLIKTRGQQVTLRCSPKSGHDTVSWYQQALGQGPQFIFQYYEEEERQRGNFPDRFSGHQFPNYSSELNVNALLLGDSALYLCASSLTRTSGETYEQYFGPGTRLTVT.

V and J are TRBV19 and TRBJ2-5; a possible D gene is TRBD2 (5 bases). The length of the CDR3 is 17 residues. The germline CDR1 and CDR2 sequences are LNHDA and SQIVND (reference sequence). Trimming took 4 bases from V and 2 from J, leaving 20 bases between them. CDR3 sequence: CASSSGRVRERQETQYF. The CDR3 DNA reads as TGTGCCAGTAGTAGTGGGCGGGTGAGGGAGCGACAAGAGACCCAGTACTTC. Full variable domain (outside the CDR3, taken from reference TRBV19 and TRBJ2-5): DGGITQSPKYLFRKEGQNVTLSCEQNLNHDAMYWYRQDPGQGLRLIYYSQIVNDFQKGDIAEGYSVSREKKESFPLTVTSAQKNPTAFYLCASSSGRVRERQETQYFGPGTRLLVL.

The CDR3 DNA reads TGTGCCAGCAGCCAAGTCCCCCTAGCGGGGCAATCCTACGAGCAGTACTTC. Protein sequence: CASSQVPLAGQSYEQYF. This chain uses TRBV4-2 with TRBJ2-7, with TRBD2 matching over 9 bases. Germline-derived CDR1 and CDR2 are LGHNA and YNFKEQ. The CDR3 sequence is 17 residues long. The J segment lost 1 base and the V segment lost 1 base, leaving 8 bases of the junction unmatched.

The chain combines TRBV27 with TRBJ1-6; perhaps TRBD1 as D (5 bases). V was trimmed by 3 bases and J by 7 bases, leaving 10 bases between them. The germline gives CDR1 MNHEY, CDR2 SMNVEV (reference sequence). The CDR3 totals 14 residues. CDR3 protein: CASSFRQRNSPLHF. Here the CDR3 DNA reads TGTGCCAGCAGTTTTCGACAGCGAAATTCACCCCTCCACTTT.

The CDR3 nucleotides are TGCAGCGTTGGAACAGGGGACACTGAAGCTTTCTTT. It specifies CSVGTGDTEAFF. V usage is TRBV29-1 and J usage is TRBJ1-1; 7 bases are a match to TRBD1. The CDR3 is 12 residues long. V was clipped by 4 bases and J by 3 bases; unmatched bases: 2. The germline V gene encodes CDR1 SQVTM and CDR2 ANQGSEA.

The chain employs TRBV5-1 and TRBJ2-1; D is ambiguous. The CDR3 spans 13 residues. Deletions cut 2 bases from V and 4 bases from J, with 7 bases between. CDR1 is SGHRS, CDR2 YFSETQ, per germline. The CDR3 loop reads CASSFLVYNEQFF. Here the CDR3 DNA reads TGCGCCAGCAGCTTCCTAGTTTACAATGAGCAGTTCTTC.

As concerns this clone: Other DNA sequences within the sample encode an identical CDR3. This rearrangement joins TRBV30 to TRBJ1-6; D is undetermined. This CDR3 has 14 residues. The germline V gene encodes CDR1 GTSNPN and CDR2 SVGIG (reference sequence). With 1 base removed from V and 0 bases from J, the gap between germline ends came to 4 bases. CDR3 bases: TGTGCCTGGAGTGACAGCTCCTATAATTCACCCCTCCACTTT. Protein product: CAWSDSSYNSPLHF.

This chain connects TRBV19 to TRBJ1-2; D not certain. This CDR3 contains 15 residues. Germline CDR1 is LNHDA and CDR2 is SQIVND (reference sequence). V lost 3 bases to trimming and J lost 1 base, with 12 bases between them. This CDR3 reads CASSIRLGLNYGYTF. CDR3 nucleotides: TGTGCCAGTAGTATCAGGCTGGGTCTTAACTATGGCTACACCTTC.

This clone is a singleton in its sample. The chain links TRBV7-8 to TRBJ1-2; 8 nucleotides align to TRBD1. Germline V gives CDR1 SGHVS, CDR2 FQNEAQ. With V trimmed by 1 base and J by 0 bases, 7 bases remained unmatched. The CDR3 spans 17 residues. Written as DNA, the CDR3 is TGTGCCAGCAGCTTAGGCCCGCAGGGGGCGGCTAACTATGGCTACACCTTC. Its protein is CASSLGPQGAANYGYTF.

The chain couples TRBV27 to TRBJ1-2, with 7 bases that match TRBD1. The CDR3 covers 17 residues. CDR1 and CDR2 (germline): MNHEY, SMNVEV (reference sequence). V dropped 2 bases and J dropped 2; count of bases not matched to a gene: 11. CDR3 nucleotides: TGTGCCAGCAGTTTAAATCTGGAGACAGGGAGAAACTATGGCTACACCTTC. The encoded protein is CASSLNLETGRNYGYTF.

The rearrangement uses TRBV30 and TRBJ2-1, with no clear D. The germline V gene has CDR1 GTSNPN and CDR2 SVGIG (reference sequence). This CDR3 has 13 amino acids. The ends were cut back, 1 base at V and 7 bases at J, with 11 bases in the middle. CDR3 DNA sequence: TGTGCCTGGAGTGAGAATAGCCTAAATGAGCAGTTCTTC. Protein product: CAWSENSLNEQFF.

This sequence joins TRBV11-1 and TRBJ2-1; 7 bases fit TRBD2. CDR1 is SGHAT, CDR2 FQDESV, per germline (reference sequence). J was trimmed by 4 bases and V by 5 bases; bases with no gene match: 8. The CDR3 spans 15 residues. The CDR3: CASSGGLVSYNEQFF. CDR3 nucleotide sequence: TGTGCCAGCAGCGGAGGACTAGTTTCATACAATGAGCAGTTCTTC.

This rearrangement joins TRBV5-1 to TRBJ2-1; D might be TRBD1 (6 bases). The CDR3 length is 12 residues. The germline V gene has CDR1 SGHRS and CDR2 YFSETQ. Trimming removed 0 bases from V and 9 bases from J, with 7 bases in between. The CDR3 protein is CASSLARGEQFF. The CDR3 DNA is TGCGCCAGCAGCTTGGCCAGGGGTGAGCAGTTCTTC.

This chain connects TRBV18 to TRBJ2-5; 7 bases map to TRBD1. This CDR3 is 15 amino acids long. V trimming: 5 bases; J trimming: 7 bases; junction bases outside the gene matches: 13. Per the germline V gene, CDR1 is KGHSH and CDR2 is LQKENI. CDR3 residues: CASSFGQAIARTQYF. Here the CDR3 DNA reads TGTGCCAGCTCATTCGGACAGGCAATAGCGCGGACCCAGTACTTC.

This chain joins TRBV18 and TRBJ2-7; TRBD2 agrees at 13 bases. V trimming: 2 bases; J trimming: 3 bases; junction bases outside the gene matches: 7. In germline, CDR1 is KGHSH, CDR2 LQKENI. The CDR3 is 17 amino acids. CDR3 DNA sequence: TGTGCCAGCTCACCAATAAGGACTAGCGGGAGAGTCTACGAGCAGTACTTC. It encodes CASSPIRTSGRVYEQYF.

V gene TRBV7-2 combines with J gene TRBJ1-1; 9 nucleotides agree with TRBD1. The trim removed 6 bases at V and 5 bases at J, leaving 7 bases unmatched. The length of the CDR3 is 14 residues. Germline CDR1 is SGHTA and CDR2 is FQGNSA. This CDR3 reads CASSRQGVGTEAFF. DNA for the CDR3: TGTGCCAGCAGTCGACAGGGGGTGGGGACTGAAGCTTTCTTT.